The entry below gives a single T cell receptor (beta chain) sequence along with its context. The target of this receptor is not known. Within one base of it there is no much larger clone, and no base qualities were kept. The data stem from a study of CD8 T cells in Susac syndrome (dated by TCRdb to the late 2010s). Notes on the research overall: Whether CD8+ T cell activation and differentiation in Susac syndrome was antigen driven was tested using repertoire sequencing.

The CDR3 runs 15 residues from the cysteine to the phenylalanine. Only CDR3 DNA is held: 45 bases, read in frame from base 1. From a lookup of the germline V gene (reference sequence), CDR1 and CDR2 are GTSNPN and SVGIG. The V end gives up 3 bases and the J end 6 bases, leaving 4 bases in the junction not matched to a gene. Peripheral blood CD8+ and CD4+ T cells from healthy donors, Susac syndrome patients and multiple sclerosis patients were profiled by high-throughput TCR beta sequencing. The multiple sclerosis controls were treatment-naive patients whose relapsing-remitting disease, either stable or active, fulfilled the revised McDonald criteria. Bulk CD8+ and CD4+ T cells were purified by magnetic negative isolation, while CD8+ TEMRA cells were enriched using FACS. Blood was drawn into EDTA tubes, processed within 24 hours, and PBMCs were isolated by density gradient centrifugation. PBMCs intended for TCR sequencing were cryopreserved in liquid nitrogen and were subsequently thawed in a 37 degrees C water bath. The sorted or isolated CD4+, CD8+ and CD8+ TEMRA cells had a purity of 90% or higher.

RNA was extracted using the RNeasy kit, and about 0.45 to 1 ug of the RNA was reverse transcribed with random hexamers. The immunoSEQ multiplex PCR assay, which covers 54 Vbeta and 13 Jbeta segments, was used to amplify TCR beta CDR3 regions. Bias from PCR amplification was corrected by using a synthetic template baseline for primer optimization and for computational correction. Per the authors' processing: Reads were annotated to V, D and J genes according to IMGT and were analyzed with immunoSEQ Analyzer, with only productive sequences retained. To calculate clonality, Shannon entropy was normalized by log2 of the number of productive unique sequences and then subtracted from one. For each patient and control, public and private clones were evaluated within the 100 most prevalent clones. Clones were defined as Susac-specific if absent from the healthy and MS cohorts, from 1052 published viral clones and from other ImmuneACCESS disease sequences. TCRdb trimmed the raw reads at Q25, called clones with MiXCR and kept productive beta chains. Each record represents a unique CDR3 protein, reported with the most common genes and DNA among its rows. TCRdb's processing, not the study's, gives the V and J calls here. The sample contains some 220,000 distinct CDR3 sequences, roughly 96% of them found a single time. The ten largest clones represent about 0.091% of the sample.

Findings and caveats that apply to the study as a whole: The number of individuals in the TCR sequencing and HLA analysis was acknowledged as relatively small.

Sequenced: CD4+ T cells from PBMCs. The chain was built from TRBV30 and TRBJ2-2; a stretch of 13 junction bases matches TRBD2. The TCR sequence derives from a human donor with multiple sclerosis. In nucleotides, the sequence is TGTGCCTGGAGCGGACTAGCGGGAGAGGCCGGGGAGCTGTTTTTT. Translated, it reads CAWSGLAGEAGELFF.